This is a list of T cell receptor beta chains from one sample in a study of blood T cell repertoires in COVID-19. Some clones are missing from TCRdb's copy, which holds only in-frame ones; the method was immunoSEQ multiplex PCR. The sample has under 400,000 clones, approximately 89% seen once; the top ten hold 1.6%. The sample consisted of peripheral blood. The receptors here all came from a woman in her twenties or thirties with COVID-19, enrolled during active disease. Each CDR3 is given with its conserved first and last residue. A D gene is named only where the DNA matches it firmly. Not every row has a clone size; where given, it reads once, few, many or a size class.

len	abundance	j_gene	d_gene	v_gene	CDR3nt	CDR3aa
16	.	TRBJ2-2	TRBD2	TRBV5-1	TGCGCCAGCAGCTTGGTGTCGGGGGGGCGTATCTCGGAGCTGTTTTTT	CASSLVSGGRISELFF
13	.	TRBJ1-5	TRBD1	TRBV19	TGTGCCAGTACTTTGACAGGGACGGGGCCCCAGCATTTT	CASTLTGTGPQHF
11	.	TRBJ2-5	.	TRBV2	TGTGCCAGCAGCGAGCTGGAGACCCAGTACTTC	CASSELETQYF
15	.	TRBJ2-5	.	TRBV6-6	TGTGCCAGCAGTCACTCCGGCGCGGGACGGGAGACCCAGTACTTC	CASSHSGAGRETQYF
15	once	TRBJ2-1	.	TRBV9	TGTGCCAGCAGCGTAGGGGGCAGGGACTACAATGAGCAGTTCTTC	CASSVGGRDYNEQFF
11	.	TRBJ1-2	.	TRBV2	TGTGCCAGCAGTGGGGACATGGGCTACACCTTC	CASSGDMGYTF
15	.	TRBJ1-2	.	TRBV5-6	TGTGCCAGCAGCAGAACAGGTTGGGGGGACTATGGCTACACCTTC	CASSRTGWGDYGYTF
15	.	TRBJ1-2	.	TRBV19	TGTGCCAGTAGTATATTGGGGGGACTGTCCTATGGCTACACCTTC	CASSILGGLSYGYTF
15	.	TRBJ1-4	TRBD1	TRBV24-1	TGTGCCACCAGTGACGCGACAGGGGCTAATGAAAAACTGTTTTTT	CATSDATGANEKLFF
15	.	TRBJ1-1	TRBD1	TRBV14	TGTGCCAGTAGTCCGCTGGGACAGTACCATTCTGAAGCTTTCTTT	CASSPLGQYHSEAFF
15	.	TRBJ1-2	TRBD1	TRBV6-5	TGTGCCAGCAGTTACAGGGGACAGGGGGTCTATGGCTACACCTTC	CASSYRGQGVYGYTF
13	.	TRBJ1-3	TRBD1	TRBV19	TGTGCCAGTAGCGACAGGGGGCAGAACACCATATATTTT	CASSDRGQNTIYF
15	.	TRBJ1-3	.	TRBV30	TGTGCCTGGAGTGTTACAGGGATCGCCGGAAACACCATATATTTT	CAWSVTGIAGNTIYF
14	.	TRBJ2-2	TRBD2	TRBV9	TGTGCCAGCAGCGTAGGCGGGGGCACCGGGGAGCTGTTTTTT	CASSVGGGTGELFF
17	.	TRBJ1-3	.	TRBV23-1	TGCGCCAGCAGTCAATCGTCGCACCTCTTGAGGGGAAACACCATATATTTT	CASSQSSHLLRGNTIYF
15	.	TRBJ2-6	TRBD2	TRBV3-1/TRBV3-2	TGTGCCAGCAGCCAAGGAGCGGGGGGGGCCAACGTCCTGACTTTC	CASSQGAGGANVLTF